Listed here are 32 T cell receptor beta chains from one sample, sequenced in a study of tumor-infiltrating lymphocytes in localized non-small cell lung cancer. Sequencing used immunoSEQ multiplex PCR; TCRdb keeps in-frame clones, though not all of them. The sample carries over 7,500 clones, 70% to 85% recorded once. Material for sequencing was uninvolved lung tissue not adjacent to the tumor. The receptors stem from a human donor with non-small cell lung cancer.

The chain has TRBV27 and TRBJ1-5; D perhaps matches TRBD1 (5 bases). The V and J ends lost 1 base and 3 bases respectively, with 7 bases between them. Germline CDR1 MNHEY, CDR2 SMNVEV (reference sequence). The CDR3 runs to 14 residues. The CDR3, as DNA: TGTGCCAGCAGTTTATGGGGGGTCAATCAGCCCCAGCATTTT. This translates into CASSLWGVNQPQHF.

V gene TRBV25-1 combines with J gene TRBJ1-1, with 9 bases identical to TRBD1. Germline CDR1 MGHDK, CDR2 SYGVNS. The J segment lost 3 bases and the V segment lost 5 bases, leaving 7 bases of the junction unmatched. There are 15 residues in the CDR3. CDR3 residues: CASSKPGQGHTEAFF. The CDR3 nucleotides read TGTGCCAGCAGTAAACCGGGACAGGGACACACTGAAGCTTTCTTT.

V usage is TRBV7-2 and J usage is TRBJ2-7; 7 nucleotides agree with TRBD1. CDR3 length: 15 amino acids. Per the germline V gene, CDR1 is SGHTA and CDR2 is FQGNSA. The V gene end was trimmed by 4 bases and the J gene end by 5 bases; junction bases not matched to a gene: 11. CDR3 region: CASSSLERGLHEQYF. The DNA of the CDR3 is TGTGCCAGCAGCTCCTTGGAGAGGGGGCTTCACGAGCAGTACTTC.

This chain uses TRBV4-2 with TRBJ2-7; no definite D call. V was cut by 4 bases and J by 0 bases, with 16 bases left in between. Germline CDR1 LGHNA, CDR2 YNFKEQ. This CDR3 is built from 16 residues. CDR3 in DNA: TGTGCCAGCAGCCCGATGAAGGCCGACGCCTCCTACGAGCAGTACTTC. Its translation is CASSPMKADASYEQYF.

V usage is TRBV11-2 and J usage is TRBJ1-1; D call uncertain. CDR1 and CDR2 (germline): SGHAT, FQNNGV. The CDR3 consists of 9 residues. Trimming took 5 bases from V and 12 from J, leaving 7 bases between them. The CDR3 DNA is TGTGCCAGCAGCCCCACCCCTTTCTTT. Translated: CASSPTPFF.

This clone has a handful of counts. In DNA form, the CDR3 reads TGTGCCAGCAGTTACTCGGGGGAAGAGACCCAGTACTTC. Translating it yields CASSYSGEETQYF. The chain is built from TRBV6-5 and TRBJ2-5; D possibly uses TRBD1 or TRBD2 (5 bases each). The CDR3 covers 13 residues. Trimming stripped 0 bases from V and 3 bases from J, with 5 bases between. The germline V gene has CDR1 MNHEY and CDR2 SVGAGI.

The chain has TRBV10-3 and TRBJ2-5; TRBD2 agrees at 12 bases. The CDR3 consists of 15 residues. The V and J ends lost 6 bases and 3 bases, in that order; junction bases with no gene match: 5. The germline V gene has CDR1 ENHRY and CDR2 SYGVKD. The CDR3 bases are TGTGCCATCAGATCCTGGACTAGCGGGGAAGAGACCCAGTACTTC. This gives the protein CAIRSWTSGEETQYF.

This sequence joins TRBV5-4 and TRBJ2-5; possible D gene TRBD2, 5 bases. This CDR3 spans 13 amino acids. Trimming took off 6 bases at V and 3 bases at J, with 12 bases between the two ends. Germline V gene data show CDR1 as SGHNT and CDR2 as YYREEE (reference sequence). Here the CDR3 reads CASILYGEETQYF. The CDR3 DNA sequence: TGTGCCAGCATCCTTTACGGGGAAGAGACCCAGTACTTC.

The chain is built from TRBV9 and TRBJ2-7, with D uncertain. The CDR3 has 15 amino acids. Trimming shortened V by 0 bases and J by 3 bases, and 13 bases separated the two germline ends. Looked up from germline, CDR1 is SGDLS and CDR2 is YYNGEE. Here the CDR3 DNA reads TGTGCCAGCAGCGTAGAATGGAGCCCAGACTACGAGCAGTACTTC. It yields the protein CASSVEWSPDYEQYF.

This clone was found a few times. This chain uses TRBV11-2 with TRBJ2-1; a weak D match, TRBD2 (6 bases). The germline CDR1 and CDR2 sequences are SGHAT and FQNNGV. The CDR3 consists of 13 residues. The germline V and J ends were trimmed by 2 bases and 9 bases, with 11 bases remaining between them. DNA for the CDR3: TGTGCCAGCAGCTTATTGCGGGGCGTTGAGCAGTTCTTC. It specifies CASSLLRGVEQFF.

The chain uses TRBV7-3 and TRBJ2-1, with D tentatively TRBD2 (5 bases). Germline V CDR1 and CDR2: SGHTA, FQGTGA. This CDR3 region has 14 residues. V dropped 5 bases and J dropped 9 bases, with 17 bases sitting between them. The CDR3 reads CASSRDGAVGEQFF. The CDR3 nucleotides read TGTGCCAGCAGCCGGGATGGCGCGGTCGGTGAGCAGTTCTTC.

The rearrangement joins TRBV6-4 to TRBJ2-3, with 8 positions matching TRBD2. With 3 bases clipped from V and 2 bases from J, the junction kept 4 bases outside the gene matches. Germline CDR1 and CDR2: MRHNA and SNTAGT. The CDR3 sequence is 15 residues long. For the CDR3, the DNA is TGTGCCAGCAGTGAAGGGACTAGTCCCACAGATACGCAGTATTTT. As protein: CASSEGTSPTDTQYF.

The rearrangement links TRBV28 to TRBJ2-3; possibly TRBD1 or TRBD2 for D (6 bases each). Germline CDR1 reads MDHEN; CDR2 reads SYDVKM. This CDR3 is 14 amino acids long. Trimming pared 4 bases from V and 4 bases from J, leaving 12 bases between. The CDR3 loop reads CASSSRGGSDTQYF. CDR3 nucleotides: TGTGCCAGCAGTTCCAGGGGAGGATCAGATACGCAGTATTTT.

V is TRBV11-1 and J is TRBJ2-7; no definite D call. Germline CDR1 is SGHAT and CDR2 is FQDESV (reference sequence). The CDR3 contains 16 residues. Trimming took 1 base from V and 3 from J, leaving 16 bases between them. The CDR3 loop is CASSLDPPGSVYEQYF. CDR3 nucleotides: TGTGCCAGCAGCTTAGACCCCCCCGGGTCCGTCTACGAGCAGTACTTC.

The rearrangement links TRBV6-6 to TRBJ1-5; TRBD1 agrees at 7 bases. With V trimmed by 1 base and J by 2 bases, 5 bases remained unmatched. The CDR3 consists of 16 residues. Germline V CDR1 and CDR2: MNHNY, SVGAGI (reference sequence). The CDR3 DNA is TGTGCCAGCAGTTACTACAGGGGTTCGGGCAATCAGCCCCAGCATTTT. The encoded protein is CASSYYRGSGNQPQHF.

The rearrangement joins TRBV9 to TRBJ2-7; 14 positions agree with TRBD2. The CDR3 covers 16 residues. Unmatched junction bases numbered 6, after V lost 1 base and J lost 6 bases. Germline CDR1 and CDR2: SGDLS and YYNGEE. In DNA form, the CDR3 reads TGTGCCAGCAGCGTAAGACCCGGGACTAGCGGGAGCGAGCAGTACTTC. It translates to CASSVRPGTSGSEQYF.

V usage is TRBV7-4 and J usage is TRBJ2-7; D is possibly TRBD1 (6 bases). Germline lookup yields CDR1 SGHVT and CDR2 SQSDAQ. This CDR3 is 13 amino acids long. V lost 5 bases and J lost 4, with 12 bases in between. The CDR3 is CASSLGTTYEQYF. DNA of the CDR3: TGTGCCAGCAGCCTGGGGACAACGTACGAGCAGTACTTC. The full variable domain, its missing parts supplied by reference TRBV7-4 and TRBJ2-7, is GAGVSQSPRYKVAKRGRDVALRCDSISGHVTLYWYRQTLGQGSEVLTYSQSDAQRDKSGRPSGRFSAERPERSVSTLKIQRTEQGDSAVYLCASSLGTTYEQYFGPGTRLTVT.

This chain joins TRBV7-2 and TRBJ2-1; no clear D gene. The V end was cut by 5 bases, the J end by 9 bases, with 11 bases between. This CDR3 comprises 12 residues. Germline V lookup: CDR1 SGHTA, CDR2 FQGNSA. CDR3 DNA: TGTGCCAGCAGCCCCTACTACGGTGAGCAGTTCTTC. Protein: CASSPYYGEQFF.

The chain uses TRBV12-5 and TRBJ2-5, with 11 bases that match TRBD1. The CDR3 extends over 15 amino acids. CDR1 is LGHNT and CDR2 is FRNRAP in the germline V gene. After removal of 5 bases from V and 1 base from J, the junction contained 3 bases not matched to a gene. CDR3 amino acids: CASGDGTGGQETQYF. CDR3 DNA sequence: TGTGCTAGTGGTGACGGGACAGGGGGCCAAGAGACCCAGTACTTC.

Turning to this clone: In the same sample, other DNA sequences code for this CDR3. V gene TRBV25-1 combines with J gene TRBJ2-3; D uncertain. This CDR3 has 12 residues. The germline V gene encodes CDR1 MGHDK and CDR2 SYGVNS. Trimming removed 6 bases at V and 6 bases at J, with 10 bases between. The CDR3, as DNA: TGTGCCAGCAGCGCCAGGCGGGATACGCAGTATTTT. This sequence encodes CASSARRDTQYF. The full variable domain, with the rest looked up from reference TRBV25-1 and TRBJ2-3, is EADIYQTPRYLVIGTGKKITLECSQTMGHDKMYWYQQDPGMELHLIHYSYGVNSTEKGDLSSESTVSRIRTEHFPLTLESARPSHTSQYLCASSARRDTQYFGPGTRLTVL.

V gene TRBV7-9 combines with J gene TRBJ1-2; D is ambiguous. Trimming cost V 1 base and J 4 bases, with 13 bases left between them. Germline V CDR1 and CDR2: SEHNR, FQNEAQ (reference sequence). There are 15 residues in the CDR3. In DNA, the CDR3 is TGTGCCAGCAGCTTAGGGCAGGCGGTGAGCTATGGCTACACCTTC. It specifies CASSLGQAVSYGYTF.

The genes are TRBV7-5 and TRBJ2-7; the table calls TRBD2, which could not be checked here. TRBV7-5 is a documented pseudogene. The CDR3 length is 10 residues. CDR3: CAREENEQYF. Written as DNA, the CDR3 is TGTGCCAGAGAGGAGAACGAGCAGTACTTC.

The CDR3 sequence is CASSLQGPSGANVLTF. The CDR3 DNA sequence: TGTGCCAGCAGTTTACAGGGCCCCTCTGGGGCCAACGTCCTGACTTTC. V is TRBV6-5 and J is TRBJ2-6, with a possible D match to TRBD1 (6 bases). The CDR3 sequence is 16 residues long. Germline V gene lookup returns CDR1 MNHEY and CDR2 SVGAGI. V lost 4 bases, J lost 0 bases, and 10 bases lay in between.

V is TRBV6-5 and J is TRBJ1-2; D might be TRBD1 (6 bases). Germline loops: CDR1 MNHEY, CDR2 SVGAGI. The CDR3 loop spans 13 amino acids. Between the trimmed V and J ends, which lost 6 bases and 4 bases, there was a span of 12 bases. The CDR3 loop is CASSRDRPYGYTF. The CDR3 coding sequence is TGTGCCAGCAGCCGCGACAGGCCCTATGGCTACACCTTC.

The chain links TRBV19 to TRBJ1-1; D possibly corresponds to TRBD1 (5 bases). The germline V and J ends were trimmed by 10 bases and 7 bases, with 25 bases remaining between them. The CDR3 runs to 15 residues. Germline V gives CDR1 LNHDA, CDR2 SQIVND (reference sequence). In DNA, the CDR3 is TGTGCCACGACTCCACCGGGACGCGTAAACGTTGAAGCTTTCTTT. This translates into CATTPPGRVNVEAFF.

The J gene is TRBJ2-7, the V gene TRBV6-1; D is perhaps TRBD1 (6 bases). The length of the CDR3 is 14 residues. Trimming pared 5 bases from V and 6 bases from J, leaving 17 bases between. From germline, CDR1 is MNHNS and CDR2 SASEGT. Here the CDR3 DNA reads TGTGCCAGCAGTCGGAACAGGGCATTGGGCGAGCAGTACTTC. It encodes CASSRNRALGEQYF.

V usage is TRBV7-2 and J usage is TRBJ1-2; D call uncertain. This CDR3 comprises 12 residues. Trimming shortened V by 4 bases and J by 8 bases, and 11 bases separated the two germline ends. Germline V CDR1 and CDR2: SGHTA, FQGNSA. The CDR3 region has the DNA TGTGCCAGCAGCTACCTGCGAGAGGGCTACACCTTC. It is translated as CASSYLREGYTF.

V gene TRBV28 combines with J gene TRBJ2-1; D is perhaps TRBD1 (6 bases). The V end was cut by 1 base, the J end by 4 bases, with 11 bases between. The CDR3 is 15 amino acids. Germline V gene sequence: CDR1 MDHEN, CDR2 SYDVKM. As DNA, the CDR3 is TGTGCCAGCAGTTTATATCTAGGACAGTACAATGAGCAGTTCTTC. Translated, it gives CASSLYLGQYNEQFF.

The chain combines TRBV5-8 with TRBJ1-1; D not certain. Trimming shortened V by 0 bases and J by 3 bases, and 9 bases separated the two germline ends. CDR3 size: 14 residues. Per germline, CDR1 SGHTS and CDR2 YDEGEE. The CDR3, as DNA: TGTGCCAGCAGCTTGGACTTCGGGCACACTGAAGCTTTCTTT. Translating it yields CASSLDFGHTEAFF.

The chain combines TRBV9 with TRBJ1-2; D is unresolved. The ends were cut back, 2 bases at V and 6 bases at J, with 11 bases in the middle. CDR3 size: 13 residues. CDR1 SGDLS and CDR2 YYNGEE come from the germline V gene. The CDR3 DNA is TGTGCCAGCAGCGTTGCGGGTACCAATGGCTACACCTTC. It encodes CASSVAGTNGYTF.

CDR3 in DNA: TGTGCCAGCAGTTTAGGGGAAGGCTATGGCTACACCTTC. Translation: CASSLGEGYGYTF. The gene calls are TRBV28 and TRBJ1-2; D gene ambiguous. The CDR3 runs to 13 residues. Germline V gene data show CDR1 as MDHEN and CDR2 as SYDVKM. V lost 2 bases and J lost 4, with 8 bases in between.

As DNA, the CDR3 is TGTGCCAGCAGCTTACTAGCGGGGGTCCACAATGAGCAGTTCTTC. The encoded protein is CASSLLAGVHNEQFF. The rearrangement links TRBV9 to TRBJ2-1, with 11 positions matching TRBD2. Germline-derived CDR1 and CDR2 are SGDLS and YYNGEE. Trimming cost V 4 bases and J 5 bases; bases outside gene matches: 5. There are 15 residues in the CDR3.